This is a list of T cell receptor beta chains from one sample in a study of shared clonotypes between healthy human individuals. This table comes from immunoSEQ multiplex PCR, and its TCRdb copy is limited to in-frame clones, with some not included. Seen here are around 1,000,000 clones, 70% to 85% observed once, and the top ten hold approximately 0.9%. The specimen was memory CD4+ T cells from PBMCs. These receptors all come from a man younger than 35 in good health. Some clones in this sample may be carry-over from other donors' samples. Both conserved end residues are part of each CDR3. A D gene is named only where the DNA matches it firmly. Some rows have no size entry. The others give once, few or many, or a class for an expanded clone.

J gene	D gene	clone size	V gene	CDR3 length	CDR3 DNA	CDR3 protein
TRBJ2-6	.	.	TRBV7-3	17	TGTGCCAGCAGCTTAACAGGCGCCAGCTCTGGGGCCAACGTCCTGACTTTC	CASSLTGASSGANVLTF
TRBJ2-2	.	.	TRBV15	13	TGTGCCACCAGCAGTGTGACTAGCGGGGAGCTGTTTTTT	CATSSVTSGELFF
TRBJ2-5	TRBD1	.	TRBV27	13	TGTGCCAGCAGTTACAGGGGTGAAGGGACCCAGTACTTC	CASSYRGEGTQYF
TRBJ1-5	TRBD1	.	TRBV28	15	TGTGCCAGCAGAGGACAGGGAATGGGCAATCAGCCCCAGCATTTT	CASRGQGMGNQPQHF
TRBJ2-1	TRBD1	many	TRBV2	13	TGTGCCAGCAGTACAAACAGGGGCCATGAGCAGTTCTTC	CASSTNRGHEQFF
TRBJ2-7	TRBD1	few	TRBV5-5	15	TGTGCCAGCAGCCCAGAAGACAGGGGAAGCTACGAGCAGTACTTC	CASSPEDRGSYEQYF
TRBJ2-4	TRBD1	.	TRBV5-1	14	TGCGCCAGCAGCTTCAGAGGACAGGGGAACATTCAGTACTTC	CASSFRGQGNIQYF
TRBJ1-1	.	.	TRBV7-2	13	TGTGCCAGCAGCTTATTTAGGATCCCTGAAGCTTTCTTT	CASSLFRIPEAFF
TRBJ2-1	.	.	TRBV5-1	16	TGCGCCAGCAGCTTGGGTATTTCTAGTACCTACAATGAGCAGTTCTTC	CASSLGISSTYNEQFF
TRBJ2-1	TRBD2	.	TRBV5-4	15	TGTGCCAGCAGCCAGACTAGCGGGAGAGACAATGAGCAGTTCTTC	CASSQTSGRDNEQFF
TRBJ2-3	.	once	TRBV7-2	13	TGTGCCAGCAGCCTAATGTCGGCAGATACGCAGTATTTT	CASSLMSADTQYF
TRBJ1-2	.	.	TRBV29-1	13	TGCAGCGTTCGGGGGGTCCTAGAATATGGCTACGCCTTC	CSVRGVLEYGYAF
TRBJ2-4	TRBD1	.	TRBV27	15	TGTGCCAGCAGAATGACAGGGCTAGCCAAAAACATTCAGTACTTC	CASRMTGLAKNIQYF
TRBJ2-7	.	.	TRBV21-1	18	TGTGCCAGCAGCAAAGTCTTCCAAAGCGGGAGTTCGTCCTACGAGCAGTACTTC	CASSKVFQSGSSSYEQYF
TRBJ1-1	.	.	TRBV5-4	13	TGTGCCAGCAGCCCTATCGGGTACGCTGAAGCTTTCTTT	CASSPIGYAEAFF
TRBJ2-5	.	once	TRBV7-6	13	TGTGCCAGCAGCTTAGCGGTCCTGGAGACCCAGTACTTC	CASSLAVLETQYF
TRBJ2-2	TRBD2	.	TRBV6-8	18	TGTGCCAGCAGTTACCCTTCGCGCCCTAGCGGGAACACCGGGGAGCTGTTTTTT	CASSYPSRPSGNTGELFF
TRBJ2-7	TRBD1	.	TRBV28	17	TGTGCCAGCAGTCCTGTTTTCGGGACAGGGATCGGGTACGAGCAGTACTTC	CASSPVFGTGIGYEQYF
TRBJ1-2	.	.	TRBV5-6	15	TGTGCCAGCAGCCTTCGAGGCTGGGGGGACTATGGCTACACCTTC	CASSLRGWGDYGYTF
TRBJ2-1	.	.	TRBV10-3	11	TGTGCCACGAGACTAGTCAATGAGCAGTTCTTC	CATRLVNEQFF
TRBJ2-5	.	once	TRBV5-1	12	TGCGCCAGCAGCGCACAACAAGAGACCCAGTACTTC	CASSAQQETQYF
TRBJ2-1	.	.	TRBV5-1	14	TGCGCCAGCAGCCCGGACAGCTCCTACAATGAGCAGTTCTTC	CASSPDSSYNEQFF
TRBJ2-7	TRBD1	few	TRBV7-7	14	TGTGCCAGCAGCGTCGGACAGGGGGCGGAAGAGCAGTACTTC	CASSVGQGAEEQYF
TRBJ2-3	.	.	TRBV5-1	15	TGCGCCAGCAGCTTGGGGACTTCCTTCACAGATACGCAGTATTTT	CASSLGTSFTDTQYF
TRBJ1-4	.	.	TRBV30	14	TGTGCCTGGAGTGACGGTAGGACGGATGAAAAACTGTTTTTT	CAWSDGRTDEKLFF
TRBJ2-5	TRBD1	many	TRBV4-1	17	TGCGCCAGCAGCCAAGAAGCCCCAGGGGGTAGAGTGGAGACCCAGTACTTC	CASSQEAPGGRVETQYF
TRBJ2-5	.	.	TRBV6-1	14	TGTGCCAGCAGTGAAGCCTATGGTGGGGAGACCCAGTACTTC	CASSEAYGGETQYF
TRBJ1-2	.	.	TRBV9	14	TGTGCCAGCAGCGTAGTGCCCCCGGCGGGTGGCTACACCTTC	CASSVVPPAGGYTF
TRBJ1-2	.	.	TRBV28	14	TGTGCCAGCAGTTTACAGTGGCGGAACTATGGCTACACCTTC	CASSLQWRNYGYTF
TRBJ1-1	TRBD1	.	TRBV5-1	18	TGCGCCAGCAGCTCTCTGGGACAGCTCCCTGGCGGGGGCACTGAAGCTTTCTTT	CASSSLGQLPGGGTEAFF
TRBJ2-7	TRBD1	once	TRBV28	16	TGTGCCAGCAGTTTTGCGGGACAGGGCCCTAACTACGAGCAGTACTTC	CASSFAGQGPNYEQYF
TRBJ2-7	.	.	TRBV7-8	15	TGTGCCAGCAGCTTAGAGGGATACCTCTCCTACGAGCAGTACTTC	CASSLEGYLSYEQYF
TRBJ1-5	TRBD1	once	TRBV28	16	TGTGCCAGCAGTACTTTTGGACAGGGCGTAGGTCAGCCCCAGCATTTT	CASSTFGQGVGQPQHF
TRBJ2-2	.	.	TRBV28	17	TGTGCCAGCAGGGGGACGGCACAGCTCGCGAACACCGGGGAGCTGTTTTTT	CASRGTAQLANTGELFF
TRBJ1-2	TRBD1	.	TRBV4-1	15	TGCGCCAGCAGCCAAGATGGGCAGGGGGCACGTGGCTACACCTTC	CASSQDGQGARGYTF
TRBJ2-7	.	.	TRBV19	15	TGTGCCAGTAGTATAGGACCGGGACGCTTAGACGAGCAGTACTTC	CASSIGPGRLDEQYF
TRBJ2-7	.	.	TRBV21-1	12	TGTGCCAGCAGCAAACACGTCTACGAGCAGTACTTC	CASSKHVYEQYF
TRBJ2-2	TRBD2	.	TRBV4-2	17	TGTGCCAGCAGCCAGGACCCTAGCGGGAGGAACACCGGGGAGCTGTTTTTT	CASSQDPSGRNTGELFF
TRBJ1-4	TRBD1	.	TRBV28	18	TGTGCCAGCAGTATATGGGACAGCCGAGGCACAACTAATGAAAAACTGTTTTTT	CASSIWDSRGTTNEKLFF
TRBJ1-5	.	.	TRBV6-6	14	TGTGCCAGCAGTTCAGCGACTAGCAATCAGCCCCAGCATTTT	CASSSATSNQPQHF
TRBJ2-5	.	.	TRBV5-1	15	TGCGCCAGCAGCGTCGGGTTACAGAGAGGAGAGACCCAGTACTTC	CASSVGLQRGETQYF
TRBJ2-2	.	.	TRBV10-2	17	TGCGCCAGCCGAAAAGGGGTGCGGGAAGGGAACACCGGGGAGCTGTTTTTT	CASRKGVREGNTGELFF
TRBJ2-1	.	.	TRBV14	18	TGTGCCAGCAGCCAAGATGAGAGGGGCCGCTTAGGTCGAAATGAGCAGTTCTTC	CASSQDERGRLGRNEQFF
TRBJ1-4	.	.	TRBV27	13	TGTGCCAGCAGTTTTAGGCCCGCCGAAAAACTGTTTTTT	CASSFRPAEKLFF